This TCR beta chain stems from a study of cytomegalovirus exposure and HLA in healthy donors. Whole-study context: When just under 400 donors were genotyped, roughly 82% of them were found to fall in the Caucasian-associated ancestry cluster. Overall study findings and caveats: Association of roughly 17,000 TCR beta sequences with HLA alleles was found at 0.05 false discovery rate in a later analysis.

Every donor was a healthy person donating bone marrow. Trimming pared 3 bases from V and 0 bases from J, leaving 6 bases between. This CDR3 region has 13 residues. Germline V gives CDR1 KGHSH, CDR2 LQKENI. The PCR was carried out with 60 Vbeta primers and 13 Jbeta primers. Using immunoSEQ multiplex PCR, the repertoire was profiled, and TCRdb retains in-frame clones only, with some absent. This table has under 150,000 clones, around 80% appearing once. This clone was counted a few times. Its antigen is undetermined. Distinct nucleotide sequences in the sample also encode this CDR3. The genes are TRBV18 and TRBJ2-7; D may be TRBD1 (6 bases). The specimen sequenced was PBMCs. The TCR originated in a man in his forties or fifties in good health and CMV-seronegative. CDR3 loop: CASSPDSSYEQYF. CDR3 nucleotides: TGTGCCAGCTCACCGGACAGCTCCTACGAGCAGTACTTC.